A single sample is the source of the 27 T cell receptor beta chains below, sequenced in a study of cytomegalovirus exposure and HLA in healthy donors. The study ran its PCR with 60 Vbeta and 13 Jbeta primers. Generated by immunoSEQ multiplex PCR, the TCRdb table keeps only in-frame clones and is missing some. The sample holds roughly 160,000 clones; approximately 76% are singletons and the top ten take 1.3% to 1.5%. Sequenced: PBMCs. All receptors come from a man between 60 and 75 years old in good health and CMV-seronegative.

The count of this clone is one. CDR3 coding DNA: TGTGCCAGCCGGCGGACCGGGGAGCTGTTTTTT. The encoded protein is CASRRTGELFF. This chain connects TRBV28 to TRBJ2-2, with D unresolved. From germline, CDR1 is MDHEN and CDR2 SYDVKM. This CDR3 region has 11 residues. V was cut by 8 bases and J by 5 bases, with 6 bases left in between.

V usage is TRBV28 and J usage is TRBJ1-1; D unclear. The CDR3 extends over 13 amino acids. Trimming pared 10 bases from V and 7 bases from J, leaving 19 bases between. From germline, CDR1 is MDHEN and CDR2 SYDVKM. CDR3 DNA: TGTGCCACCCTCCTAGCAGGAAACTATGAAGCTTTCTTT. This codes for CATLLAGNYEAFF.

The chain joins TRBV5-1 to TRBJ1-4, with D possibly matching TRBD1 (5 bases). The germline gives CDR1 SGHRS, CDR2 YFSETQ. V was shortened by 4 bases and J by 0 bases, with 13 bases between the two germline ends. The CDR3 runs 16 residues. The CDR3 DNA reads TGCGCCAGCAGCACCGGGACGGGGGCAACTAATGAAAAACTGTTTTTT. Residues: CASSTGTGATNEKLFF.

This chain uses TRBV4-3 with TRBJ2-5; D unclear. The CDR3 covers 12 residues. Deletions cut 0 bases from V and 13 bases from J, with 12 bases between. The V gene's germline CDR1 is LGHNA and CDR2 YSLEER. The CDR3 is CASSQDLRHLYF. CDR3 sequence (DNA): TGCGCCAGCAGCCAAGATTTGAGACACTTGTACTTC.

The chain uses TRBV2 and TRBJ2-7; 10 bases agree with TRBD1. Germline CDR1 and CDR2: SNHLY and FYNNEI. The CDR3 loop spans 16 amino acids. Trimming at V came to 4 bases and at J to 1 base, leaving 7 bases not matched to a gene. CDR3 nucleotide sequence: TGTGCCAGCAGTGGAGGGTCGGGACAGGGGTCCTACGAGCAGTACTTC. Translation: CASSGGSGQGSYEQYF.

The chain couples TRBV7-9 to TRBJ1-3; 7 nucleotides match TRBD1. The CDR3 has 16 amino acids. CDR1 and CDR2 (germline): SEHNR, FQNEAQ (reference sequence). Trimming cost V 6 bases and J 0 bases; bases outside gene matches: 8. CDR3 nucleotide sequence: TGTGCCAGCAGGGTCCGGACAGGCCACTCTGGAAACACCATATATTTT. The encoded protein is CASRVRTGHSGNTIYF.

This clone showed up just a few times. The chain links TRBV27 to TRBJ2-7, with D perhaps matching TRBD2 (6 bases). The CDR3 extends over 14 amino acids. Germline V gene lookup returns CDR1 MNHEY and CDR2 SMNVEV (reference sequence). V lost 3 bases and J lost 3, with 12 bases in between. In DNA form, the CDR3 reads TGTGCCAGCAGTTTTAGTTTGGGGGGCTACGAGCAGTACTTC. This codes for CASSFSLGGYEQYF.

The V gene is TRBV27, the J gene TRBJ1-2, with 12 positions matching TRBD1. The CDR3 is made up of 16 amino acids. Germline trimming cut 4 bases from V and 3 bases from J; bases unmatched to any gene: 6. The germline V gene encodes CDR1 MNHEY and CDR2 SMNVEV (reference sequence). The chain's CDR3 is CASSSGTGGAYYGYTF. The CDR3 DNA is TGTGCCAGCAGTTCGGGGACAGGGGGCGCTTACTATGGCTACACCTTC.

The chain employs TRBV6-5 and TRBJ2-3, with 8 positions matching TRBD2. The length of the CDR3 is 13 residues. The ends lost 11 bases at V and 7 bases at J; junction bases unmatched: 11. Looked up from germline, CDR1 is MNHEY and CDR2 is SVGAGI. CDR3 protein: CASAGGSQNTQYF. Written as DNA, the CDR3 is TGTGCCTCGGCGGGAGGAAGTCAAAATACGCAGTATTTT.

V gene TRBV10-3 combines with J gene TRBJ1-2; D is perhaps TRBD1 (6 bases). Trimming removed 6 bases from V and 7 bases from J, with 12 bases in between. The CDR3 is made up of 12 amino acids. The germline V gene has CDR1 ENHRY and CDR2 SYGVKD. CDR3 bases: TGTGCCATCAGAGCGACAGGAATTGGCTACACCTTC. It encodes CAIRATGIGYTF.

The J gene is TRBJ1-5, the V gene TRBV7-9, with D possibly TRBD1 on 5 matching bases. The CDR3 is 13 amino acids. Per the germline V gene, CDR1 is SEHNR and CDR2 is FQNEAQ (reference sequence). Trimming took off 5 bases at V and 4 bases at J, with 9 bases between the two ends. The CDR3 bases are TGTGCCAGCAGCCTTCAGGGAAATCAGCCCCAGCATTTT. Amino acids: CASSLQGNQPQHF.

The rearrangement uses TRBV18 and TRBJ2-7, with D perhaps matching TRBD2 (6 bases). The germline V gene encodes CDR1 KGHSH and CDR2 LQKENI. This CDR3 has 15 residues. With 1 base removed from V and 3 bases from J, the gap between germline ends came to 13 bases. DNA of the CDR3: TGTGCCAGCTCACCACGTACCGGGAGCCTCTACGAGCAGTACTTC. As protein: CASSPRTGSLYEQYF.

The rearrangement joins TRBV30 to TRBJ1-4; tentatively, D is TRBD1 (5 bases). This CDR3 has 13 amino acids. V dropped 4 bases and J dropped 11 bases, with 17 bases sitting between them. The germline CDR1 and CDR2 sequences are GTSNPN and SVGIG (reference sequence). The CDR3 loop is CAWTPRRGWKLFF. CDR3 nucleotide sequence: TGTGCCTGGACCCCGAGACGGGGGTGGAAACTGTTTTTT. The whole variable domain, filled in from reference TRBV30 and TRBJ1-4, reads SQTIHQWPATLVQPVGSPLSLECTVEGTSNPNLYWYRQAAGRGLQLLFYSVGIGQISSEVPQNLSASRPQDRQFILSSKKLLLSDSGFYLCAWTPRRGWKLFFGSGTQLSVL.

The rearrangement uses TRBV7-2 and TRBJ1-1; D not resolved. Trimming left V 1 base short and J 14 bases short, with 17 bases between. Germline V gene data show CDR1 as SGHTA and CDR2 as FQGNSA. This CDR3 region has 13 residues. CDR3 coding DNA: TGTGCCAGCAGCTTAGAAAGAGGGCAGGTTTTGTTCTTT. It translates to CASSLERGQVLFF.

This clone was seen a handful of times. The V call is TRBV10-3, the J call TRBJ2-1; 7 bases align to TRBD2. The CDR3 runs to 15 residues. V lost 7 bases to trimming and J lost 4 bases; unmatched junction nucleotides: 10. Per germline, CDR1 ENHRY and CDR2 SYGVKD. CDR3 amino acids: CAITVDSGAYNEQFF. The CDR3 nucleotides read TGTGCCATCACCGTCGACAGCGGGGCTTACAATGAGCAGTTCTTC.

V usage is TRBV7-9 and J usage is TRBJ2-7; 10 positions agree with TRBD1. The J segment lost 3 bases and the V segment lost 4 bases, leaving 15 bases of the junction unmatched. CDR3 length: 18 residues. Germline CDR1 reads SEHNR; CDR2 reads FQNEAQ (reference sequence). CDR3 residues: CASSSPTVPRTGGYEQYF. The CDR3 DNA reads TGTGCCAGCAGCTCCCCGACCGTACCAAGGACAGGGGGCTACGAGCAGTACTTC.

J is TRBJ2-2 and V is TRBV7-6, with D unresolved. V shed 1 base and J shed 0 bases, with 6 bases lying between them. The CDR3 is made up of 15 amino acids. Looked up from germline, CDR1 is SGHVS and CDR2 is FNYEAQ. The CDR3 reads CASSLERSNTGELFF. Here the CDR3 DNA reads TGTGCCAGCAGCTTAGAGCGATCGAACACCGGGGAGCTGTTTTTT.

V is TRBV5-6 and J is TRBJ1-1; 9 bases are a match to TRBD1. This CDR3 comprises 17 residues. CDR1 SGHDT and CDR2 YYEEEE come from the germline V gene. The J segment lost 1 base and the V segment lost 1 base, leaving 8 bases of the junction unmatched. The CDR3 region is CASSLPGQGARNTEAFF. The CDR3, as DNA: TGTGCCAGCAGCTTGCCGGGACAGGGCGCGAGGAACACTGAAGCTTTCTTT.

J is TRBJ1-5 and V is TRBV19; D is unclear. The CDR3 is 15 residues long. Trimming took off 3 bases at V and 5 bases at J, with 14 bases between the two ends. Germline CDR1 and CDR2: LNHDA and SQIVND (reference sequence). This CDR3 is CASSMVLGGDQPQHF. The DNA for the CDR3 is TGTGCCAGTAGTATGGTTTTAGGCGGGGATCAGCCCCAGCATTTT.

This clone has only one observation. The CDR3 here is CASSWTSGRAYEQYF. CDR3 bases: TGTGCCAGCAGCTGGACTAGCGGGAGGGCCTACGAGCAGTACTTC. The J gene is TRBJ2-7, the V gene TRBV27; TRBD2 matches 15 bases. Trimming took 6 bases from V and 2 from J; bases not matched to a gene: 2. The CDR3 is 15 residues long. Germline V gene lookup returns CDR1 MNHEY and CDR2 SMNVEV (reference sequence).

The genes are TRBV19 and TRBJ1-5; TRBD1 is a possible D gene (6 bases). V lost 4 bases and J 7 bases, leaving 17 bases between the germline ends. The CDR3 covers 15 residues. Germline assignment: CDR1 LNHDA and CDR2 SQIVND (reference sequence). The CDR3 sequence: CASSRGGRGEQPQHF. In DNA, the CDR3 is TGTGCCAGTAGTAGGGGGGGCCGGGGGGAGCAGCCCCAGCATTTT.

The rearrangement uses TRBV5-4 and TRBJ2-5; 10 bases match TRBD1. This CDR3 contains 14 residues. V lost 0 bases to trimming and J lost 8 bases; unmatched junction nucleotides: 4. The germline CDR1 and CDR2 sequences are SGHNT and YYREEE (reference sequence). Here the CDR3 reads CASSLAGTGETQYF. The CDR3 nucleotides read TGTGCCAGCAGCTTGGCTGGGACAGGGGAAACCCAGTACTTC.

The chain uses TRBV4-3 and TRBJ1-2, with 7 bases that match TRBD1. V dropped 4 bases and J dropped 5; count of bases not matched to a gene: 7. This CDR3 contains 14 residues. Germline loops: CDR1 LGHNA, CDR2 YSLEER. This CDR3 is CASSPETGWYGYTF. DNA of the CDR3: TGCGCCAGCAGCCCAGAGACAGGGTGGTATGGCTACACCTTC.

This chain uses TRBV4-3 with TRBJ2-3, with TRBD2 matching over 7 bases. Trimming removed 7 bases from V and 5 bases from J; junction bases left unmatched: 12. There are 15 residues in the CDR3. CDR1 is LGHNA, CDR2 YSLEER, per germline. The DNA of the CDR3 is TGCGCCAGCAACGAACGAGCGGGGATAGGAGATACGCAGTATTTT. This sequence encodes CASNERAGIGDTQYF.

This clone was observed a few times. This chain uses TRBV4-2 with TRBJ1-4; D is possibly TRBD1 (5 bases). The V end lost 1 base, the J end lost 8 bases, and 14 bases lay between the germline ends. This CDR3 region has 15 residues. Germline V gives CDR1 LGHNA, CDR2 YNFKEQ. The DNA of the CDR3 is TGTGCCAGCAGCCAAGTTACAGGTGAAGTCGAAAAACTGTTTTTT. This gives the protein CASSQVTGEVEKLFF.

The J gene is TRBJ2-5, the V gene TRBV19; D might be TRBD1 (7 bases). Germline loops: CDR1 LNHDA, CDR2 SQIVND (reference sequence). The V end lost 4 bases, the J end lost 1 base, and 10 bases lay between the germline ends. This CDR3 region has 14 residues. CDR3 coding DNA: TGTGCCAGTAGTAGCGGGACAGTCCAAGAGACCCAGTACTTC. Protein product: CASSSGTVQETQYF. Using reference TRBV19 and TRBJ2-5 for the parts outside the CDR3, the full variable domain is DGGITQSPKYLFRKEGQNVTLSCEQNLNHDAMYWYRQDPGQGLRLIYYSQIVNDFQKGDIAEGYSVSREKKESFPLTVTSAQKNPTAFYLCASSSGTVQETQYFGPGTRLLVL.

The sample holds one count of this clone. The J gene is TRBJ2-5, the V gene TRBV6-1, with D uncertain. The DNA matches TRBJ2-7 better at its end, which makes the J call doubtful. This CDR3 has 12 residues. Germline values: CDR1 MNHNS, CDR2 SASEGT. In DNA, the CDR3 is TGTGCCAGCACCCAGCGCTCCTACGAGCAGTACTTC. This gives the protein CASTQRSYEQYF.